These 13 T cell receptor beta chains were all obtained from the same sample, sequenced in a study of T cell repertoires in cytomegalovirus infection. Antigens for these TCRs are unknown. TCRdb passed the reads through MiXCR, listing each CDR3 protein once. The data contain over 120,000 distinct CDR3 sequences, 32% of them singletons. The sequences come from CD8+ T cells from cultured PBMCs, collected from culture after CMV antigen stimulation. These receptors came from a human donor in good health (CMV status not recorded). Some clones in this sample may be carry-over from other donors' samples.

The V and J genes are TRBV5-5 and TRBJ2-3; D might be TRBD1 (6 bases). Trimming took 4 bases from V and 7 from J, leaving 16 bases between them. CDR1 is SGHKS and CDR2 is YYEKEE in the germline V gene (reference sequence). The CDR3 extends over 14 amino acids. The CDR3 sequence is CASSPPQGQHTQYF. CDR3 nucleotides: TGTGCCAGCAGCCCCCCGCAGGGACAACATACGCAGTATTTT.

This clonotype has more than one count but fewer than ten. This rearrangement joins TRBV6-6 to TRBJ1-6; D gene uncertain. The germline V gene has CDR1 MNHNY and CDR2 SVGAGI (reference sequence). The ends were cut back, 5 bases at V and 0 bases at J, with 8 bases in the middle. The CDR3 is 15 residues long. In DNA, the CDR3 is TGTGCCAGCAGTCCCGGCCCCTCCTATAATTCACCCCTCCACTTT. It encodes CASSPGPSYNSPLHF.

This clonotype was seen a few times. This chain connects TRBV28 to TRBJ1-1; D ambiguous. V shed 3 bases and J shed 2 bases, with 10 bases lying between them. In germline, CDR1 is MDHEN, CDR2 SYDVKM. The CDR3 has 14 residues. DNA of the CDR3: TGTGCCAGCAGTTTGGCCGGACCAAACACTGAAGCTTTCTTT. Amino acid sequence: CASSLAGPNTEAFF.

This clonotype has just a few counts. Here the CDR3 DNA reads TGCAGTGCTAGGTCGCCCCCTGCGAACACCGGGGAGCTGTTTTTT. Protein: CSARSPPANTGELFF. The rearrangement links TRBV20-1 to TRBJ2-2; unclear D gene. Trimming cost V 3 bases and J 0 bases, with 11 bases left between them. The CDR3 is 15 amino acids. Germline loops: CDR1 DFQATT, CDR2 SNEGSKA (reference sequence).

The sample holds many counts of this clonotype. The CDR3: CASSLDRGLTEAFF. The CDR3 DNA reads as TGTGCCAGCAGTCTGGACAGGGGACTCACTGAAGCTTTCTTT. This rearrangement joins TRBV27 to TRBJ1-1; TRBD1 matches 9 bases. Germline CDR1 MNHEY, CDR2 SMNVEV (reference sequence). The CDR3 has 14 residues. The V and J ends lost 5 bases and 4 bases, in that order; junction bases with no gene match: 5.

The chain employs TRBV7-8 and TRBJ2-7; the D gene is possibly TRBD1 (6 bases). Germline V gives CDR1 SGHVS, CDR2 FQNEAQ. This CDR3 has 15 amino acids. Trimming cost V 1 base and J 3 bases, with 13 bases left between them. The CDR3 spells CASSLERGGNYEQYF. CDR3 nucleotides: TGTGCCAGCAGCTTAGAGAGAGGGGGTAACTACGAGCAGTACTTC.

The chain couples TRBV2 to TRBJ2-1, with TRBD2 identical over 8 bases. The CDR3 spans 18 residues. CDR1 is SNHLY, CDR2 FYNNEI, per germline. J lost 4 bases, V lost 8 bases, and 19 bases had no gene match. The CDR3 reads CASRGGAGGPLSYNEQFF. The DNA for the CDR3 is TGTGCCAGCCGGGGAGGGGCGGGGGGCCCCCTTTCGTACAATGAGCAGTTCTTC.

This clonotype was seen repeatedly, ten times or more. The gene calls are TRBV7-2 and TRBJ1-1; weak D call: TRBD1 (5 bases). V was trimmed by 0 bases and J by 5 bases, leaving 10 bases between them. The length of the CDR3 is 14 residues. CDR1 is SGHTA, CDR2 FQGNSA, per germline. The CDR3 nucleotides are TGTGCCAGCAGCTTAGCTACGGGGGAGACTGAAGCTTTCTTT. The encoded protein is CASSLATGETEAFF.

The table lists this clonotype with many counts. The chain joins TRBV7-8 to TRBJ2-7; D uncertain. V was clipped by 0 bases and J by 3 bases, with 6 bases between them. There are 13 residues in the CDR3. From germline, CDR1 is SGHVS and CDR2 FQNEAQ. The CDR3 DNA reads TGTGCCAGCAGCTTAGCCGGGTACTACGAGCAGTACTTC. It translates to CASSLAGYYEQYF. Complete variable domain (other parts from reference TRBV7-8 and TRBJ2-7): GAGVSQSPRYKVAKRGQDVALRCDPISGHVSLFWYQQALGQGPEFLTYFQNEAQLDKSGLPSDRFFAERPEGSVSTLKIQRTQQEDSAVYLCASSLAGYYEQYFGPGTRLTVT.

V is TRBV24-1 and J is TRBJ2-1; 7 bases map to TRBD1. With V trimmed by 2 bases and J by 0 bases, 6 bases remained unmatched. Germline V gene sequence: CDR1 KGHDR, CDR2 SFDVKD. The CDR3 consists of 17 residues. This CDR3 reads CATSDSRDSVSYNEQFF. DNA for the CDR3: TGTGCCACCAGTGATTCCCGGGACAGCGTCTCCTACAATGAGCAGTTCTTC.

This clonotype appeared a few times. The genes are TRBV7-2 and TRBJ2-6; D is unresolved. The CDR3 extends over 16 amino acids. V was clipped by 2 bases and J by 1 base, with 9 bases between them. Germline values: CDR1 SGHTA, CDR2 FQGNSA. In DNA form, the CDR3 reads TGTGCCAGCAGCTTATGGTGGGGATCTGGGGCCAACGTCCTGACTTTC. Encoded protein: CASSLWWGSGANVLTF. The whole variable domain, filled in from reference TRBV7-2 and TRBJ2-6, reads GAGVSQSPSNKVTEKGKDVELRCDPISGHTALYWYRQSLGQGLEFLIYFQGNSAPDKSGLPSDRFSAERTGGSVSTLTIQRTQQEDSAVYLCASSLWWGSGANVLTFGAGSRLTVL.

The chain carries TRBV7-9 and TRBJ2-5, with TRBD1 matching over 8 bases. The J segment lost 2 bases and the V segment lost 5 bases, leaving 4 bases of the junction unmatched. The CDR3 covers 14 residues. From germline, CDR1 is SEHNR and CDR2 FQNEAQ (reference sequence). CDR3 protein: CASSTTGGQETQYF. CDR3 sequence (DNA): TGTGCCAGCAGCACCACAGGGGGGCAAGAGACCCAGTACTTC.

This clonotype has a count of ten or more. The chain uses TRBV7-2 and TRBJ2-7, with D hard to call. The CDR3 loop spans 13 amino acids. Germline assignment: CDR1 SGHTA and CDR2 FQGNSA. Between the trimmed V and J ends, which lost 5 bases and 3 bases, there was a span of 11 bases. This CDR3 is CASSTDVRYEQYF. The CDR3 nucleotides are TGTGCCAGCAGCACCGACGTACGCTACGAGCAGTACTTC.